The 9 T cell receptor beta chains below were found in one sample sequenced in a study of post-analysis software for immune sequencing data. Points from the study as a whole: Controls showed lower frequencies than patients for five TRBV segments, and TRBV5-6, TRBV5-1 and TRBV20-1 were among these.

cDNA libraries for TCR beta contained unique molecular identifiers. TCRdb re-called the PCR reads with MiXCR, one entry per CDR3 protein. The sample shows some 800,000 distinct CDR3 sequences, 35% to 55% of them seen only once. Their antigens remain unidentified. Sequenced: blood. The receptors come from a girl aged 5-17 years with multiple sclerosis.

The chain links TRBV7-2 to TRBJ2-3, with 9 bases fitting TRBD2. V shed 5 bases, J shed 0 bases, and the junction held 6 bases outside the gene matches. CDR3 length: 16 residues. Germline lookup yields CDR1 SGHTA and CDR2 FQGNSA. DNA for the CDR3: TGTGCCAGCAGCGGGGGTAGCGGGGGTAGCACAGATACGCAGTATTTT. Its translation is CASSGGSGGSTDTQYF.

The chain employs TRBV27 and TRBJ2-1; maybe TRBD2 (5 bases). V was pared by 2 bases and J by 9 bases, with 17 bases between. CDR3 length: 15 amino acids. The germline CDR1 and CDR2 sequences are MNHEY and SMNVEV (reference sequence). In nucleotides, the CDR3 is TGTGCCAGCAGTTTAAGGGCGGGTCAGCCTATTGAGCAGTTCTTC. Its translation is CASSLRAGQPIEQFF.

This clonotype was seen more than once but under ten times. The rearrangement joins TRBV7-9 to TRBJ1-2; no clear D gene. Per germline, CDR1 SEHNR and CDR2 FQNEAQ (reference sequence). Trimming shortened V by 10 bases and J by 10 bases, and 16 bases separated the two germline ends. The CDR3 runs to 11 residues. The CDR3 loop reads CATRPPSDYTF. CDR3 coding DNA: TGTGCCACCCGGCCCCCAAGCGACTACACCTTC.

The rearrangement joins TRBV20-1 to TRBJ1-2, with D possibly matching TRBD1 (6 bases). Looked up from germline, CDR1 is DFQATT and CDR2 is SNEGSKA (reference sequence). The V and J ends lost 5 bases and 0 bases respectively, with 19 bases between them. The CDR3 is made up of 16 amino acids. CDR3 sequence (DNA): TGCAGTGCTCGGAAGGACAGAGTCCTAGCTAACTATGGCTACACCTTC. Translated, it gives CSARKDRVLANYGYTF.

The rearrangement uses TRBV7-3 and TRBJ2-1; the match to TRBD2 covers 11 bases. Germline V gives CDR1 SGHTA, CDR2 FQGTGA. V lost 4 bases, J lost 4 bases, and 3 bases stayed unmatched. CDR3 length: 15 residues. CDR3 coding DNA: TGTGCCAGCAGCTATACTAGCGGGGGTTACAATGAGCAGTTCTTC. Encoded protein: CASSYTSGGYNEQFF.

The chain is built from TRBV20-1 and TRBJ2-1, with 13 bases identical to TRBD2. The CDR3 has 15 residues. V was clipped by 6 bases and J by 9 bases; unmatched bases: 11. CDR1 and CDR2 (germline): DFQATT, SNEGSKA (reference sequence). The CDR3 here is CSAQLAGGPKGEQFF. CDR3 DNA sequence: TGCAGTGCCCAACTAGCGGGAGGGCCCAAAGGTGAGCAGTTCTTC.

In its sample, this clonotype was seen many times. This sequence joins TRBV27 and TRBJ1-5, with D possibly TRBD1 on 5 matching bases. This CDR3 contains 14 residues. Trimming took 8 bases from V and 7 from J, leaving 18 bases between them. The germline V gene encodes CDR1 MNHEY and CDR2 SMNVEV (reference sequence). Here the CDR3 DNA reads TGTGCCAGCCACGCATCGGGGACCCACCAGCCCCAGCATTTT. As protein: CASHASGTHQPQHF.

This sequence joins TRBV7-2 and TRBJ2-5, with 8 bases aligning to TRBD2. The CDR3 extends over 16 amino acids. Germline V CDR1 and CDR2: SGHTA, FQGNSA. V dropped 4 bases and J dropped 5; count of bases not matched to a gene: 12. In DNA, the CDR3 is TGTGCCAGCAGCTCCCGGGAAAGGGGGACTAGGGAGACCCAGTACTTC. Translating gives CASSSRERGTRETQYF.

The chain joins TRBV29-1 to TRBJ2-5; D is uncertain. Germline CDR1 SQVTM, CDR2 ANQGSEA. This CDR3 spans 15 amino acids. V was cut by 2 bases and J by 4 bases, with 17 bases left in between. CDR3 sequence reads: CSVEFDQAAGETQYF. The CDR3 DNA is TGCAGCGTTGAATTCGACCAAGCAGCCGGAGAGACCCAGTACTTC.